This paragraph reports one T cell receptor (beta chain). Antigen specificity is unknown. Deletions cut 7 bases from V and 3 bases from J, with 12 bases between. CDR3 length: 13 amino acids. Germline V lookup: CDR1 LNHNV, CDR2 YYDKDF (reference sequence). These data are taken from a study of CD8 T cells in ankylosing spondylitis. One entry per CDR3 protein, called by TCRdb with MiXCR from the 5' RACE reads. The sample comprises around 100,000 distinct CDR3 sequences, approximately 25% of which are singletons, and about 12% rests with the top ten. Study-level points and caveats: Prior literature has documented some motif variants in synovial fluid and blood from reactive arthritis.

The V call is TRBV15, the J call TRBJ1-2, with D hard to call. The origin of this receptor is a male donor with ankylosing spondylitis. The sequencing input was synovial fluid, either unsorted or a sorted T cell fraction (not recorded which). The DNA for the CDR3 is TGTGCCACCAATAAATTAGGACACTATGGCTACACCTTC. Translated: CATNKLGHYGYTF.